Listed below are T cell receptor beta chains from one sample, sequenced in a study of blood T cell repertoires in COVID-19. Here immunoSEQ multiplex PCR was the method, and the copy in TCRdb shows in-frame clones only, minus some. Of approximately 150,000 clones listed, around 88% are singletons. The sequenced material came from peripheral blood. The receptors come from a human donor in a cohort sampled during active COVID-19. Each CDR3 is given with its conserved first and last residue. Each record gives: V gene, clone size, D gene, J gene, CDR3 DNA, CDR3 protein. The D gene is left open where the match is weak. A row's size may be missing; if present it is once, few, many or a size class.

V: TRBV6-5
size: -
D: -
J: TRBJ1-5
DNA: TGTGCCAGCAGACTTTTGCCGGGCAATCAGCCCCAGCATTTT
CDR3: CASRLLPGNQPQHF

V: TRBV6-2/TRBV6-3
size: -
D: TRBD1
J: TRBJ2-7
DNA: TGTGCCAGCAGTAAACCGGGACAGGGGTCCTACGAGCAGTACTTC
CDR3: CASSKPGQGSYEQYF

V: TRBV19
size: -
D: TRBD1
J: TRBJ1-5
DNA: TGTGCCAGCAGGGGGCGCGATGACAATCAGCCCCAGCATTTT
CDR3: CASRGRDDNQPQHF

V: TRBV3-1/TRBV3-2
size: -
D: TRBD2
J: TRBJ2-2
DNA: TGTGCCAGCAGCCAAGGTTTAGCGGGTAACACCGGGGAGCTGTTTTTT
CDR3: CASSQGLAGNTGELFF

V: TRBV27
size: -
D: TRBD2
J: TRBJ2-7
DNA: TGTGCCAGCAGTTTATCGAGACTAGCGGGGCATATCTCCTACGAGCAGTACTTC
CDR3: CASSLSRLAGHISYEQYF

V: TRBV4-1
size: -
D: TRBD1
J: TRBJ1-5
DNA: TGCGCCAGCAGCCAAGATGATAGATGGGACAGGGGAAGAAGGAATCAGCCCCAGCATTTT
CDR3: CASSQDDRWDRGRRNQPQHF

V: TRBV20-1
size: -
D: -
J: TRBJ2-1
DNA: TGCAGTGCTAGTGGTTCTGGACTTTCGGGGAGAAATGAGCAGTTCTTC
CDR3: CSASGSGLSGRNEQFF

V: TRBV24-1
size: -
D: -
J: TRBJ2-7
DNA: TGTGCCACCAGTGAGCGAGGGAACCCCTACGAGCAGTACTTC
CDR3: CATSERGNPYEQYF

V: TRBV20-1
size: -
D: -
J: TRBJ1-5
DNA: TGCAGTGCTAGTAGGGCCTCAAGGGGTGGCAATCAGCCCCAGCATTTT
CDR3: CSASRASRGGNQPQHF

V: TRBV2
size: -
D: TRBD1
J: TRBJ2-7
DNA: TGTGCCAGCAGTGAAGCGCCTGGGACAGGGGGGCCCTACGAGCAGTACTTC
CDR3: CASSEAPGTGGPYEQYF

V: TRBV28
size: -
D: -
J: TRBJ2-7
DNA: TGTGCCGGAGGCGGGACGAATACCTACGAGCAGTACTTC
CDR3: CAGGGTNTYEQYF

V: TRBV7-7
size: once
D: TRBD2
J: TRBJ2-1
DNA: TGTGCTAGCAGCGCCTTGAGCGGGAGGGCCAGCCCCTACAATGAGCAGTTCTTC
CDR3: CASSALSGRASPYNEQFF

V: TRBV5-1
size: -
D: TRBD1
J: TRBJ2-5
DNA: TGCGCCAGCAGCCCGGGACAGGGGGTAGAGACCCAGTACTTC
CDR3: CASSPGQGVETQYF

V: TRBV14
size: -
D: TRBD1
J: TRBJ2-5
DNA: TGTGCCAGCAGCCCCTCGGGAAACAGGGGACAAGAGACCCAGTACTTC
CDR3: CASSPSGNRGQETQYF

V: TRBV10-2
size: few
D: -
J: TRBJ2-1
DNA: TGCGCCACGCTAAGCTCCTACAATGAGCAGTTCTTC
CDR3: CATLSSYNEQFF

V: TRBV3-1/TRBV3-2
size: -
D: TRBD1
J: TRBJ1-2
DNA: TGTGCCAGCAGCCAACAGGGGGCTGGCTACACCTTC
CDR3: CASSQQGAGYTF

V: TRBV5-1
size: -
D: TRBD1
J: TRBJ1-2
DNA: TGCGCCAGCAGCTTGGTGGGACAGGGACCAGAAGCTAACTATGGCTACACCTTC
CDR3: CASSLVGQGPEANYGYTF

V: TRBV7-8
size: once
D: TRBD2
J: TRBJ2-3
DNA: TGTGCCAGCACCCACCCGGGAGGGGGAAATACGCAGTATTTT
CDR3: CASTHPGGGNTQYF